This is a list of T cell receptor beta chains from one sample in a study of blood T cell repertoires in COVID-19. Here immunoSEQ multiplex PCR was the method, and the copy in TCRdb shows in-frame clones only, minus some. The sample shows a few hundred thousand clones, around 78% of them seen only once. The sequencing input was peripheral blood. These receptors all stem from a man in his 60s who had recovered from COVID-19. Both conserved end residues are part of each CDR3. The order of the fields is CDR3 protein, CDR3 DNA, clone size, D gene, V gene, J gene. A D gene is named only where the DNA matches it firmly. Part of the rows lack a size; the others show once, few, many or a class for expanded clones.

CDR3: CASSHQTDRGAAKNIQYF; DNA: TGCGCCAGCAGTCACCAAACGGACAGGGGCGCCGCCAAAAACATTCAGTACTTC; size: -; D: TRBD1; V: TRBV23-1; J: TRBJ2-4
CDR3: CASSNRGASYTEAFF; DNA: TGTGCCAGCAGCAACCGGGGGGCGTCTTACACTGAAGCTTTCTTT; size: -; D: -; V: TRBV5-6; J: TRBJ1-1
CDR3: CASSIRGPNSPLHF; DNA: TGTGCCAGTAGTATAAGGGGGCCTAATTCACCCCTCCACTTT; size: -; D: TRBD1; V: TRBV19; J: TRBJ1-6
CDR3: CASAPSGSVGELFF; DNA: TGTGCCAGCGCCCCTAGCGGGAGCGTCGGGGAGCTGTTTTTT; size: -; D: TRBD2; V: TRBV6-5; J: TRBJ2-2
CDR3: CASSIGTYNEQFF; DNA: TGTGCCAGTAGTATCGGGACATACAATGAGCAGTTCTTC; size: -; D: -; V: TRBV19; J: TRBJ2-1
CDR3: CASSLGAGQNYGYTF; DNA: TGTGCCAGCAGCTTGGGAGCCGGACAAAACTATGGCTACACCTTC; size: few; D: -; V: TRBV5-4; J: TRBJ1-2
CDR3: CASRGQSYEQYF; DNA: TGTGCCAGCAGGGGGCAATCCTACGAGCAGTACTTC; size: -; D: -; V: TRBV2; J: TRBJ2-7
CDR3: CASSPGGTGNEKLFF; DNA: TGCGCCAGCAGCCCCGGGGGGACAGGGAACGAAAAACTGTTTTTT; size: -; D: TRBD1; V: TRBV5-1; J: TRBJ1-4
CDR3: CASSDYGGARVDEQFF; DNA: TGTGCCAGCAGTGACTATGGGGGGGCTAGGGTCGATGAGCAGTTCTTC; size: -; D: -; V: TRBV6-4; J: TRBJ2-1
CDR3: CASKITGSSLFF; DNA: TGTGCCAGCAAGATTACAGGGAGCTCACTGTTTTTT; size: -; D: -; V: TRBV6-5; J: TRBJ1-4
CDR3: CASSYYGPPSEKLFF; DNA: TGTGCCAGCAGTTACTATGGCCCCCCAAGTGAAAAACTGTTTTTT; size: few; D: -; V: TRBV6-5; J: TRBJ1-4
CDR3: CASSLEAANTEAFF; DNA: TGCGCCAGCAGCTTGGAGGCGGCGAACACTGAAGCTTTCTTT; size: -; D: -; V: TRBV5-1; J: TRBJ1-1
CDR3: CASSTQEGLGLLTDTQYF; DNA: TGCGCCAGCAGCACCCAAGAGGGACTAGGACTCCTCACAGATACGCAGTATTTT; size: -; D: TRBD2; V: TRBV4-1; J: TRBJ2-3
CDR3: CASRQASDGGYTF; DNA: TGTGCCAGCAGGCAGGCCTCTGATGGGGGCTACACCTTC; size: -; D: -; V: TRBV2; J: TRBJ1-2
CDR3: CASSSDSNAVNTEAFF; DNA: TGCGCCAGCAGCTCGGACTCAAACGCAGTGAACACTGAAGCTTTCTTT; size: -; D: -; V: TRBV5-1; J: TRBJ1-1
CDR3: CASSKDRSYGYTF; DNA: TGTGCCAGCAGCAAGGACAGATCCTATGGCTACACCTTC; size: -; D: -; V: TRBV5-5; J: TRBJ1-2
CDR3: CASSEAGGTYNEQFF; DNA: TGTGCCAGCAGTGAAGCGGGGGGCACCTACAATGAGCAGTTCTTC; size: -; D: TRBD2; V: TRBV25-1; J: TRBJ2-1